The rows below give T cell receptor beta chains drawn from one sample of a study of spatial heterogeneity in lung cancer. Using its own MiXCR run on the 5' RACE reads, TCRdb lists one record per CDR3 protein. The sample carries about 60,000 distinct CDR3 sequences, roughly 8% recorded once. Specimen: PBMCs, collected at surgery. These receptor sequences come from a female donor with early-stage non-small cell lung cancer. Each CDR3 is given without its conserved first and last residue. Fields, in order: V gene, J gene, D gene, CDR3 protein. The D gene is left open where the match is weak.

TRBV9	TRBJ1-2	TRBD1	ASSVGGGTDYGYT
TRBV20-1	TRBJ2-7	TRBD1	SAPPGQGAYEQY
TRBV28	TRBJ1-6	TRBD1	AVWGQPTGQAPLH
TRBV5-1	TRBJ2-7	TRBD2	ASSEGLASYEQY
TRBV5-1	TRBJ1-2	NA	ASSFPDPYEGYT
TRBV3-1	TRBJ2-3	NA	ASSKVSTDTQY
TRBV12-3/TRBV12-4	TRBJ1-1	NA	ASSTGLMNTEAF
TRBV20-1	TRBJ2-3	NA	GTYGITDTQY
TRBV6-2/TRBV6-3	TRBJ2-1	TRBD2	ASSYSGAGAMNEQF
TRBV11-1	TRBJ1-2	NA	ASSLGAQARYGYT
TRBV12-3/TRBV12-4	TRBJ1-5	NA	ASSLYRDQPQH
TRBV18	TRBJ2-7	TRBD1	ASSPDRAGEQY
TRBV28	TRBJ2-4	NA	ASSLGGPKNIQY
TRBV3-1	TRBJ1-1	NA	ASSQSSDTEAF
TRBV9	TRBJ2-5	NA	ASSVQGEETQY
TRBV5-1	TRBJ2-5	TRBD1	ASSPGTGSETQY
TRBV7-3	TRBJ2-7	NA	ASSSSAQSYEQY
TRBV5-1	TRBJ1-2	TRBD1	ASSPGTAQGYGYT
TRBV24-1	TRBJ2-1	TRBD1	ATRGTGGTDEQF
TRBV14	TRBJ2-1	TRBD1	ASSQDFRTGGISEQF
TRBV20-1	TRBJ2-2	NA	SASEGGPANTGELF
TRBV10-1	TRBJ1-1	NA	ASSKTMDTEAF
TRBV7-8	TRBJ1-5	NA	ASSYGVDNQPQH
TRBV28	TRBJ1-2	NA	ASRPTLGGEPNYGYT
TRBV12-3/TRBV12-4	TRBJ1-2	NA	ASTLRQLVYGYT
TRBV5-1	TRBJ1-5	NA	ASSFRDQPQH
TRBV11-2	TRBJ1-4	NA	ASSVSQGNEKLF
TRBV20-1	TRBJ2-7	NA	SARESGKHSYEQY
TRBV2	TRBJ2-3	TRBD1	ASSELGDSEWDTQY
TRBV28	TRBJ2-5	NA	ASRQGETQY
TRBV20-1	TRBJ1-5	NA	SARSQGSQPQH
TRBV15	TRBJ2-1	TRBD2	ATSTGLVGEQF
TRBV5-1	TRBJ1-3	NA	ASSLREGSGNTIY
TRBV27	TRBJ1-4	TRBD1	ASSRRDRNEKLF
TRBV20-1	TRBJ1-5	TRBD1	SARGGTGGNQPQH
TRBV11-3	TRBJ2-5	TRBD2	ASSPGPGLGAQKTQY